The 29 T cell receptor beta chains presented below share a single source sample, sequenced in a study of T-cell reconstitution after alpha-beta-depleted transplantation in children. During its preparation, the TCRbeta library received unique molecular identifiers. TCRdb called the PCR reads again in MiXCR, with one record for every CDR3 protein. The data hold hundreds of thousands of distinct CDR3 sequences, with under 15% observed a single time. Sequencing was performed on PBMCs, taken before TCRalphabeta/CD19-depleted stem cell transplant. The source is a girl aged 2-15 years with congenital amegakaryocytic thrombocytopenia, due to receive a stem cell transplant.

This clonotype has a handful of counts. The chain couples TRBV7-8 to TRBJ2-5; D gene ambiguous. V lost 5 bases and J lost 3, with 10 bases in between. CDR1 and CDR2 from the germline V gene are SGHVS and FQNEAQ. The CDR3 covers 13 residues. For the CDR3, the DNA is TGTGCCAGCAGCGGGCCGGTGGAAGAGACCCAGTACTTC. It translates to CASSGPVEETQYF.

The chain links TRBV4-1 to TRBJ2-7; 8 nucleotides agree with TRBD2. Germline V gives CDR1 MGHRA, CDR2 YSYEKL. The CDR3 runs 16 residues. Losses at the gene ends were 1 base for V and 0 bases for J; bases not matched to a gene: 5. CDR3 nucleotides: TGCGCCAGCAGCCAAGTTGCGGGAGGCCCCTCCTACGAGCAGTACTTC. Protein sequence: CASSQVAGGPSYEQYF.

As concerns this clonotype: Given a much more abundant clone one base away, this may be a read error. The V call is TRBV20-1, the J call TRBJ1-5; no reliable D call. Germline V gene sequence: CDR1 DFQATT, CDR2 SNEGSKA (reference sequence). The CDR3 contains 13 residues. The germline V and J ends were trimmed by 6 bases and 0 bases, with 9 bases remaining between them. Written as DNA, the CDR3 is TGCAGTGCAAGACGGATTAGCAATCAGCCCCAGCATTTT. Translation gives CSARRISNQPQHF.

The chain employs TRBV29-1 and TRBJ1-2; 7 bases fit TRBD1. The germline V gene has CDR1 SQVTM and CDR2 ANQGSEA. V lost 6 bases and J lost 6; bases outside the gene matches: 16. This CDR3 comprises 15 residues. The CDR3 nucleotides are TGCAGCGTCGAGAGATCAGGGGGTGGGAGGGATGGCTACACCTTC. Translation gives CSVERSGGGRDGYTF.

This clonotype appeared many times. The chain joins TRBV12-3 or TRBV12-4 to TRBJ1-2; D is perhaps TRBD1 (6 bases). The ends were cut back, 5 bases at V and 4 bases at J, with 17 bases in the middle. CDR3 size: 15 residues. The DNA of the CDR3 is TGTGCCAGCAGTGCCCCACCGGGGGGCGTCTATGGCTACACCTTC. Its protein is CASSAPPGGVYGYTF.

The chain recombines TRBV4-1 with TRBJ2-1, with D perhaps TRBD2 (5 bases). Trimming left V 0 bases short and J 8 bases short, with 20 bases between. This CDR3 comprises 17 residues. Germline CDR1 MGHRA, CDR2 YSYEKL. The CDR3 DNA reads as TGCGCCAGCAGCCAAGATCTTGGAACCCGGGGATGGCATGAGCAGTTCTTC. It yields the protein CASSQDLGTRGWHEQFF.

A note on this clonotype: A read error may be the cause here, since a much bigger clone is one base away. The rearrangement joins TRBV7-8 to TRBJ1-4; the D gene is possibly TRBD1 (5 bases). The germline gives CDR1 SGHVS, CDR2 FQNEAQ. The CDR3 has 16 amino acids. Trimming shortened V by 5 bases and J by 9 bases, and 22 bases separated the two germline ends. CDR3 DNA sequence: TGTGCCAGCAGCCTCGCAACAGGCCCAGATACCCAAAAACTGTTTTTT. Translating gives CASSLATGPDTQKLFF.

The chain carries TRBV12-3 or TRBV12-4 and TRBJ2-2, with 8 bases identical to TRBD2. This CDR3 has 14 amino acids. Trimming at V came to 10 bases and at J to 5 bases, leaving 9 bases not matched to a gene. CDR3 sequence: CATMASGLTGELFF. In DNA form, the CDR3 reads TGTGCCACCATGGCTAGCGGGCTGACCGGGGAGCTGTTTTTT.

This clonotype was picked up a small number of times. CDR3 DNA sequence: TGTGCCAGCAGTTTCGTTTGGACTAGCGGATCCTACGAGCAGTACTTC. This encodes CASSFVWTSGSYEQYF. This chain connects TRBV12-3 or TRBV12-4 to TRBJ2-7; 10 nucleotides agree with TRBD2. V gave up 3 bases and J gave up 1 base; unmatched junction bases: 6. There are 16 residues in the CDR3.

This clonotype has just a few counts. The rearrangement joins TRBV2 to TRBJ2-1, with 9 positions matching TRBD1. The V gene end was trimmed by 6 bases and the J gene end by 12 bases; junction bases not matched to a gene: 6. Germline CDR1 SNHLY, CDR2 FYNNEI. The CDR3 spans 12 residues. In DNA form, the CDR3 reads TGTGCCAGCAGGGGGGACAGGGATCGGCAGTTCTTC. It specifies CASRGDRDRQFF.

The chain carries TRBV3-1 and TRBJ2-1; 9 bases match TRBD2. CDR3 length equals 15 residues. J gave up 5 bases and V 3 bases, and 5 bases lay outside the gene matches. CDR1 and CDR2 from the germline V gene are LGHDT and YNNKEL (reference sequence). CDR3 sequence (DNA): TGTGCCAGCAGCCACGGGACTAGCCTCGACAATGAGCAGTTCTTC. Amino acids: CASSHGTSLDNEQFF.

Many counts were recorded for this clonotype. The gene calls are TRBV10-3 and TRBJ1-1, with TRBD1 identical over 8 bases. Losses at the gene ends were 10 bases for V and 4 bases for J; bases not matched to a gene: 8. This CDR3 has 13 residues. Per germline, CDR1 ENHRY and CDR2 SYGVKD. CDR3 region: CATAQGGSTEAFF. The CDR3 DNA sequence: TGTGCCACCGCACAGGGGGGGTCCACTGAAGCTTTCTTT.

Concerning this clonotype: With a much larger clone just one base away, this may be a read error. This chain connects TRBV28 to TRBJ2-2; no reliable D call. Per germline, CDR1 MDHEN and CDR2 SYDVKM. There are 16 residues in the CDR3. The V end was cut by 6 bases, the J end by 9 bases, with 23 bases between. The DNA for the CDR3 is TGTGCCAGCAGCCTCTTTGTGGTTGCGAGTTCCTGGGAGCTGTTTTTT. Translated, it gives CASSLFVVASSWELFF.

This clonotype was seen only a few times. This chain connects TRBV5-1 to TRBJ2-1; D is possibly TRBD1 or TRBD2 (5 bases each). The CDR3 is 14 residues long. Per germline, CDR1 SGHRS and CDR2 YFSETQ. V lost 4 bases and J lost 8, with 16 bases in between. The CDR3 reads CASSPRVRGDEQFF. The CDR3 DNA follows: TGCGCCAGCAGCCCCAGGGTTAGAGGGGATGAGCAGTTCTTC. Full variable domain (rest looked up from reference TRBV5-1 and TRBJ2-1): KAGVTQTPRYLIKTRGQQVTLSCSPISGHRSVSWYQQTPGQGLQFLFEYFSETQRNKGNFPGRFSGRQFSNSRSEMNVSTLELGDSALYLCASSPRVRGDEQFFGPGTRLTVL.

This clonotype was detected ten times or more. The V gene is TRBV10-3, the J gene TRBJ2-7, with D perhaps TRBD1 (5 bases). There are 16 residues in the CDR3. V lost 7 bases to trimming and J lost 1 base, with 20 bases between them. Germline CDR1 reads ENHRY; CDR2 reads SYGVKD. This CDR3 is CAIMRGLATGSYEQYF. CDR3 nucleotide sequence: TGTGCCATCATGCGTGGTTTGGCTACAGGATCCTACGAGCAGTACTTC.

This clonotype appeared many times. The rearrangement links TRBV12-3 or TRBV12-4 to TRBJ2-7; D is undetermined. Trimming removed 6 bases from V and 7 bases from J, with 10 bases in between. This CDR3 spans 11 amino acids. The CDR3 sequence is CASSRGGEQYF. CDR3 DNA: TGTGCCAGCAGCCGCGGTGGGGAGCAGTACTTC.

The rearrangement uses TRBV7-8 and TRBJ2-2; D is undetermined. CDR3 length: 14 residues. V was clipped by 11 bases and J by 3 bases, with 16 bases between them. Looked up from germline, CDR1 is SGHVS and CDR2 is FQNEAQ. The CDR3 DNA reads as TGTGCCGTTAGCACCCGTCGAGACACCGGGGAGCTGTTTTTT. Translated: CAVSTRRDTGELFF.

This clonotype has ten or more counts. This CDR3 is CSAPSEGVTQYF. The CDR3, as DNA: TGCAGTGCCCCTAGCGAAGGGGTGACCCAGTACTTC. This sequence joins TRBV20-1 and TRBJ2-5; D may be TRBD2 (6 bases). CDR3 length equals 12 residues. Germline V gene data show CDR1 as DFQATT and CDR2 as SNEGSKA (reference sequence). Trimming stripped 6 bases from V and 7 bases from J, with 15 bases between.

The sample holds a few counts of this clonotype. The J gene is TRBJ2-3, the V gene TRBV12-3 or TRBV12-4; 12 nucleotides agree with TRBD2. CDR3 length: 15 residues. V shed 5 bases, J shed 6 bases, and the junction held 6 bases outside the gene matches. CDR3 sequence: CASSPLLAGGDTQYF. Here the CDR3 DNA reads TGTGCCAGCAGTCCCTTACTAGCGGGAGGTGATACGCAGTATTTT.

A few counts support this clonotype. J is TRBJ2-1 and V is TRBV30, with TRBD2 matching 7 bases. Germline V gives CDR1 GTSNPN, CDR2 SVGIG (reference sequence). CDR3 length equals 15 residues. Trimming removed 5 bases from V and 4 bases from J; junction bases left unmatched: 11. The CDR3 DNA is TGTGCCTGGGGAGCGGGGCTTAAATTTTACAATGAGCAGTTCTTC. It codes for CAWGAGLKFYNEQFF.

In its sample, this clonotype was seen many times. CDR3 sequence (DNA): TGTGCCAGCAGTTTAACTTCAGGGGGCGACGAGCAGTACTTC. It yields the protein CASSLTSGGDEQYF. The genes are TRBV12-3 or TRBV12-4 and TRBJ2-7; the match to TRBD1 covers 8 bases. The CDR3 has 14 residues. V gave up 2 bases and J gave up 5 bases; unmatched junction bases: 5.

The chain recombines TRBV29-1 with TRBJ2-2; D could derive from TRBD1 or TRBD2 (5 bases each). Between the trimmed V and J ends, which lost 7 bases and 7 bases, there was a span of 10 bases. Germline V gives CDR1 SQVTM, CDR2 ANQGSEA. This CDR3 is built from 11 residues. The CDR3 DNA reads TGCAGCGCCGGGACCTACGGGGAGCTGTTTTTT. As protein: CSAGTYGELFF.

V is TRBV7-6 and J is TRBJ2-5; TRBD2 aligns across 8 bases. There are 15 residues in the CDR3. Losses at the gene ends were 4 bases for V and 4 bases for J; bases not matched to a gene: 8. Germline-derived CDR1 and CDR2 are SGHVS and FNYEAQ. DNA of the CDR3: TGTGCCAGCAGCTCTAGGGTAGCGGGACTAGAGACCCAGTACTTC. It specifies CASSSRVAGLETQYF.

This clonotype was observed a handful of times. This chain connects TRBV9 to TRBJ2-2; 8 positions agree with TRBD2. The germline V gene has CDR1 SGDLS and CDR2 YYNGEE. The CDR3 spans 17 residues. J gave up 4 bases and V 3 bases, and 11 bases lay outside the gene matches. The CDR3 region has the DNA TGTGCCAGCAGCGGCTTGGTGGCGGGGGGTCCCACCGGGGAGCTGTTTTTT. Its translation is CASSGLVAGGPTGELFF.

This clonotype was counted a few times. The gene calls are TRBV7-9 and TRBJ2-6, with no clear D. V was pared by 1 base and J by 2 bases, with 6 bases between. The CDR3 sequence is 15 residues long. Per the germline V gene, CDR1 is SEHNR and CDR2 is FQNEAQ (reference sequence). The CDR3 protein is CASSLGRAGANVLTF. The CDR3 nucleotides read TGTGCCAGCAGCTTAGGCAGAGCTGGGGCCAACGTCCTGACTTTC.

This clonotype showed up many times. V and J are TRBV6-2 or TRBV6-3 and TRBJ2-5, with D maybe TRBD1 (5 bases). There are 13 residues in the CDR3. Germline-derived CDR1 and CDR2 are MNHEY and SVGEGT. V was pared by 5 bases and J by 3 bases, with 10 bases between. The DNA of the CDR3 is TGTGCCAGCAGTGACAGACCGAAAGAGACCCAGTACTTC. It yields the protein CASSDRPKETQYF.

This chain links TRBV5-1 with TRBJ2-2, with TRBD2 identical over 8 bases. Germline CDR1 reads SGHRS; CDR2 reads YFSETQ. CDR3 length: 16 residues. J gave up 10 bases and V 7 bases, and 18 bases lay outside the gene matches. DNA for the CDR3: TGCGCCAGCCGCCCAAGAGCGGGAGACGGTCGCGTGGAGCTGTTTTTT. This translates into CASRPRAGDGRVELFF.

This clonotype was recorded many times. The chain couples TRBV27 to TRBJ2-1; 9 nucleotides line up with TRBD2. CDR3 length: 17 amino acids. Trimming took 6 bases from V and 8 from J; bases not matched to a gene: 17. Germline values: CDR1 MNHEY, CDR2 SMNVEV (reference sequence). For the CDR3, the DNA is TGTGCCAGCAGGAGAAGTGGGCGGGAGGGCCGTTGGGATGAGCAGTTCTTC. It specifies CASRRSGREGRWDEQFF.

Turning to this clonotype: The junction departs from germline at one end; a sequencing error may be responsible. V usage is TRBV5-1 and J usage is TRBJ2-7; TRBD2 matches at 11 bases. CDR1 SGHRS and CDR2 YFSETQ come from the germline V gene. The CDR3 extends over 14 amino acids. CDR3 amino acids: CASSLVLAGDEHYF. The CDR3 nucleotides are TGCGCCAGCAGCTTGGTACTAGCGGGGGACGAGCACTACTTC.